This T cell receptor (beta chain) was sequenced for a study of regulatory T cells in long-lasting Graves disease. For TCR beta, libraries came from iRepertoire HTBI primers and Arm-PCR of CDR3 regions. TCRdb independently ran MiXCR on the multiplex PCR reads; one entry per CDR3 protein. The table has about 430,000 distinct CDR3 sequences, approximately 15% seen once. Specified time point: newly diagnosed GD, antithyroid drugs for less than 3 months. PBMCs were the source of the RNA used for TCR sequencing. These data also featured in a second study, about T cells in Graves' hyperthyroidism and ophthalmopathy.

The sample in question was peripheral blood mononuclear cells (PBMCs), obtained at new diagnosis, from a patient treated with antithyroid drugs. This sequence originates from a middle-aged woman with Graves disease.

CDR3 DNA sequence: TGTGCCAGCAGTTGGGGACAATTCTACGAGCAGTACTTC. Its translation is CASSWGQFYEQYF. V and J are TRBV27 and TRBJ2-7, with a possible D match to TRBD1 (6 bases). Trimming pared 4 bases from V and 3 bases from J, leaving 10 bases between. Germline loops: CDR1 MNHEY, CDR2 SMNVEV (reference sequence). This CDR3 has 13 residues.